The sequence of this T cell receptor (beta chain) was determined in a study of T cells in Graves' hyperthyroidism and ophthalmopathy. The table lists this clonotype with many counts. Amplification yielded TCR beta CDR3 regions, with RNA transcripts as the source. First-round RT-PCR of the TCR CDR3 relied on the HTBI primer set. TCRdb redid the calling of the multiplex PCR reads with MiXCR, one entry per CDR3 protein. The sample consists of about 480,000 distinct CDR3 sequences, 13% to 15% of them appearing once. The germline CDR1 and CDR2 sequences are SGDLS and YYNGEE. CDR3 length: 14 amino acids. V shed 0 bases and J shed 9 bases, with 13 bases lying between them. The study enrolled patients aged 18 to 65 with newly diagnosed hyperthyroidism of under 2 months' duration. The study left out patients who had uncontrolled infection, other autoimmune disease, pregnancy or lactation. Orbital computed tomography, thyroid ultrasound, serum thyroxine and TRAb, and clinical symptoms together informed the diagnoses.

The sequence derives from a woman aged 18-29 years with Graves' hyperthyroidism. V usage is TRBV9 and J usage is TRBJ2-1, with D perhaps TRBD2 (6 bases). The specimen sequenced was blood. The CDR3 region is CASSVGSGASEQFF. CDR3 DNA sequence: TGTGCCAGCAGCGTAGGGTCGGGAGCGAGTGAGCAGTTCTTC.